A selection of T cell receptor beta chains follows, all from one sample in a study of regulatory T cells in long-lasting Graves disease. TCRdb itself ran the multiplex PCR reads through MiXCR, one entry per CDR3 protein. This sample carries fewer than 550,000 distinct CDR3 sequences, roughly 15% of them seen once, and the ten largest clones take 20% to 25%. These data were likewise used in another study, on T cells in Graves' hyperthyroidism and ophthalmopathy.

The material sequenced was peripheral blood mononuclear cells (PBMCs), taken at new diagnosis, from a patient treated with antithyroid drugs. Source of these receptors: a young woman with Graves disease. The CDR3 runs from the conserved cysteine through the conserved F or W. A D gene is named only where the DNA matches it firmly. Clone size, where shown, is once, few, many, or a class for clones that have expanded.

. | TRBJ1-5 | TRBV7-6 | few | TGTGCCAGCAGCTTAGCGGACGGTAGCAATCAGCCCCAGCATTTT | CASSLADGSNQPQHF
. | TRBJ2-3 | TRBV28 | many | TGTGCCAGCAGTTCCATACAAGGGAGTGCTAGCACAGATACGCAGTATTTT | CASSSIQGSASTDTQYF
. | TRBJ2-2 | TRBV11-2 | few | TGTGCCAGCAGCACCGGGGAACTAGGCGGGGAGCTGTTTTTT | CASSTGELGGELFF
TRBD2 | TRBJ2-1 | TRBV6-1 | . | TGTGCCAGCGGGTTGGGGGGGGGCTACAATGAGCAGTTCTTC | CASGLGGGYNEQFF
. | TRBJ1-2 | TRBV19 | few | TGTGCCAGTAGTATGACAGAGATATATGGCTACACCTTC | CASSMTEIYGYTF
. | TRBJ2-2 | TRBV2 | many | TGTGCCAGCAGTGGGTTGCGGGGCACCGGGGAGCTGTTTTTT | CASSGLRGTGELFF
. | TRBJ2-6 | TRBV29-1 | many | TGCAGCGCGATGTCCCCGGGCGGGGCCAACGTCCTGACTTTC | CSAMSPGGANVLTF
TRBD2 | TRBJ2-7 | TRBV7-2 | . | TGTGCCAGCAGCTTAGGGGACTACTTCTACGAGCAGTACTTC | CASSLGDYFYEQYF
TRBD2 | TRBJ2-7 | TRBV29-1 | . | TGCAGCGTTGTGGGGACTAGCGGGAGGGCCCTCTACGAGCAGTACTTC | CSVVGTSGRALYEQYF
. | TRBJ2-3 | TRBV6-1 | . | TGTGCCAGCCGAGGGATCTCATATACGCAGTATTTT | CASRGISYTQYF
. | TRBJ2-1 | TRBV29-1 | . | TGCAGCGACAGACGAGGACAGCATCCCATGTTCTTC | CSDRRGQHPMFF
TRBD2 | TRBJ2-1 | TRBV19 | . | TGTGCCAGTTCATCTTCCGGGTCGGACGGGAGGGCCAACAATGAGCAGTTCTTC | CASSSSGSDGRANNEQFF
TRBD2 | TRBJ2-1 | TRBV28 | many | TGTGCCAGCAGTTCCAGGACTAGCGGGAGAGATGAGCAGTTCTTC | CASSSRTSGRDEQFF
. | TRBJ1-1 | TRBV7-6 | . | TGTGCCAGCAGCTCGACAGGTGCGAACACTGAAGCTTTCTTT | CASSSTGANTEAFF
TRBD2 | TRBJ2-4 | TRBV12-3/TRBV12-4 | many | TGTGCCAGCAGTCAGAGCGGGAGACTCCTCAAAAACATTCAGTACTTC | CASSQSGRLLKNIQYF
. | TRBJ1-1 | TRBV12-3/TRBV12-4 | . | TGTGCCAGCAGACCGGGACGGACGAACACTGAAGCTTTCTTT | CASRPGRTNTEAFF
. | TRBJ1-1 | TRBV6-2/TRBV6-3 | . | TGTGCCAGCAGTTACCAGGACCAGAGGGACACTGAAGCTTTCTTT | CASSYQDQRDTEAFF
. | TRBJ2-7 | TRBV6-6 | many | TGTGCCAGCAGTTACTCGAGAGTAGGGGCGTACGAGCAGTACTTC | CASSYSRVGAYEQYF